A selection of T cell receptor beta chains follows, all from one sample in a study of blood T cell repertoires in COVID-19. Generated by immunoSEQ multiplex PCR, the TCRdb table keeps only in-frame clones and is missing some. The top ten hold approximately 1% of the sample, which has under 400,000 clones, about nine tenths seen once. Sequencing input: PBMCs or T cells enriched from blood (not recorded which). The receptors stem from a woman in her twenties or thirties who had been exposed to COVID-19. The CDR3 runs from the conserved cysteine through the conserved F or W. Each record gives: V gene, J gene, D gene, clone size, CDR3 protein, CDR3 DNA. D genes are given only for firm matches. Size tells how often a clone was seen (once, few, many) or the class of an expanded clone, and some rows leave it out.

V: TRBV3-1/TRBV3-2; J: TRBJ1-2; D: TRBD1; size: once; CDR3: CASSRLGATGANGYTF; DNA: TGTGCCAGCAGCCGGTTGGGGGCGACAGGGGCGAATGGCTACACCTTC
V: TRBV11-3; J: TRBJ2-1; D: NA; size: NA; CDR3: CASSRWGELYNEQFF; DNA: TGTGCCAGCAGCCGGTGGGGGGAACTCTACAATGAGCAGTTCTTC
V: TRBV5-4; J: TRBJ2-5; D: NA; size: NA; CDR3: CASSYSTQETQYF; DNA: TGTGCCAGCAGCTATAGCACCCAAGAGACCCAGTACTTC
V: TRBV14; J: TRBJ2-1; D: NA; size: NA; CDR3: CASSQDIRQGLYNEQFF; DNA: TGTGCCAGCAGCCAAGACATACGGCAGGGCCTCTACAATGAGCAGTTCTTC
V: TRBV2; J: TRBJ1-2; D: NA; size: NA; CDR3: CASSVGQGYTF; DNA: TGTGCCAGCAGTGTGGGGCAGGGCTACACCTTC
V: TRBV24-1; J: TRBJ1-5; D: NA; size: NA; CDR3: CATRGGVGQPQHF; DNA: TGTGCCACCCGGGGCGGGGTCGGTCAGCCCCAGCATTTT
V: TRBV14; J: TRBJ2-7; D: NA; size: NA; CDR3: CASSQHLETWRIEQYF; DNA: TGTGCCAGCAGCCAACACCTAGAGACATGGAGGATCGAGCAGTACTTC
V: TRBV2; J: TRBJ2-6; D: TRBD2; size: NA; CDR3: CASGPPLAGGSGANVLTF; DNA: TGTGCCAGCGGTCCCCCCCTAGCGGGAGGGTCCGGGGCCAACGTCCTGACTTTC
V: TRBV6-1; J: TRBJ2-7; D: NA; size: NA; CDR3: CASSDDSGEQYF; DNA: TGTGCCAGCAGTGATGATTCGGGGGAGCAGTACTTC
V: TRBV5-1; J: TRBJ2-1; D: TRBD1; size: once; CDR3: CASSLPTGYNEQFF; DNA: TGCGCCAGCAGCCTTCCGACAGGGTACAATGAGCAGTTCTTC
V: TRBV28; J: TRBJ2-2; D: TRBD2; size: once; CDR3: CASTLVVGAKRGTGELFF; DNA: TGTGCCAGCACCCTAGTGGTCGGGGCCAAGCGGGGAACCGGGGAGCTGTTTTTT
V: TRBV5-1; J: TRBJ1-2; D: TRBD1; size: NA; CDR3: CASSLGGPIGTDYGYTF; DNA: TGCGCCAGCAGCTTGGGGGGCCCCATCGGGACAGACTATGGCTACACCTTC
V: TRBV19; J: TRBJ2-5; D: TRBD2; size: NA; CDR3: CASQNRGGRGETQYF; DNA: TGTGCCAGTCAAAATAGAGGCGGGAGGGGAGAGACCCAGTACTTC
V: TRBV27; J: TRBJ1-6; D: NA; size: NA; CDR3: CASSLPTDSLDIGSYNSPLHF; DNA: TGTGCCAGCAGTTTACCCACCGACAGTCTGGATATAGGGTCCTATAATTCACCCCTCCACTTT
V: TRBV25-1; J: TRBJ1-6; D: NA; size: NA; CDR3: CASSEIGQGYNSPLHF; DNA: TGTGCCAGCAGTGAAATCGGGCAGGGTTATAATTCACCCCTCCACTTT
V: TRBV5-5; J: TRBJ1-2; D: TRBD1; size: NA; CDR3: CASSWGQGSTGGYTF; DNA: TGTGCCAGCAGCTGGGGACAGGGATCGACCGGTGGCTACACCTTC
V: TRBV19; J: TRBJ1-5; D: NA; size: NA; CDR3: CASSIGAGQPQHF; DNA: TGTGCCAGTAGTATAGGGGCTGGGCAGCCCCAGCATTTT
V: TRBV19; J: TRBJ1-1; D: NA; size: NA; CDR3: CASSIEAVTEAFF; DNA: TGTGCCAGTAGTATCGAGGCCGTGACTGAAGCTTTCTTT
V: TRBV4-1; J: TRBJ1-2; D: NA; size: NA; CDR3: CASSQDPFPNYGYTF; DNA: TGCGCCAGCAGCCAAGACCCGTTCCCTAACTATGGCTACACCTTC
V: TRBV30; J: TRBJ2-5; D: NA; size: NA; CDR3: CAWSVWAETQYF; DNA: TGTGCCTGGAGTGTATGGGCGGAGACCCAGTACTTC
V: TRBV5-1; J: TRBJ2-7; D: NA; size: once; CDR3: CASSLARGPLDEQYF; DNA: TGCGCCAGCAGCTTGGCCAGGGGCCCCTTGGACGAGCAGTACTTC
V: TRBV6-1; J: TRBJ1-2; D: NA; size: once; CDR3: CASSDEGLGGYTF; DNA: TGTGCCAGCAGTGATGAAGGGTTGGGCGGGTACACCTTC
V: TRBV12-5; J: TRBJ2-1; D: TRBD2; size: NA; CDR3: CASGPGLAGVGEQFF; DNA: TGTGCTAGTGGTCCGGGACTAGCGGGAGTTGGCGAGCAGTTCTTC
V: TRBV28; J: TRBJ1-3; D: NA; size: NA; CDR3: CASTALGVGNTIYF; DNA: TGTGCCAGCACCGCTCTCGGAGTTGGAAACACCATATATTTT
V: TRBV25-1; J: TRBJ2-7; D: NA; size: NA; CDR3: CASSEWGGYSYEQYF; DNA: TGTGCCAGCAGTGAATGGGGCGGATACTCCTACGAGCAGTACTTC
V: TRBV30; J: TRBJ1-2; D: TRBD1; size: few; CDR3: CAWREGQGAHLF; DNA: TGTGCCTGGAGGGAAGGACAGGGGGCGCACCTCTTC
V: TRBV5-4; J: TRBJ2-3; D: TRBD2; size: NA; CDR3: CASSLKVTSGTDTQYF; DNA: TGTGCCAGCAGCTTAAAGGTTACTAGCGGCACAGATACGCAGTATTTT
V: TRBV19; J: TRBJ2-1; D: TRBD2; size: NA; CDR3: CASSTPGGSYNEQFF; DNA: TGTGCCAGTAGTACACCGGGGGGTTCCTACAATGAGCAGTTCTTC
V: TRBV7-2; J: TRBJ2-2; D: TRBD2; size: NA; CDR3: CASSQEEGFSGRNTGELFF; DNA: TGTGCCAGCAGTCAGGAGGAGGGGTTTAGCGGGAGGAACACCGGGGAGCTGTTTTTT
V: TRBV30; J: TRBJ2-1; D: NA; size: NA; CDR3: CAWSPATSSLSYNEQFF; DNA: TGTGCCTGGAGTCCCGCAACTAGCTCCCTCTCCTACAATGAGCAGTTCTTC
V: TRBV15; J: TRBJ2-7; D: TRBD2; size: NA; CDR3: CATSLTSGVYEQYF; DNA: TGTGCCACCAGCTTGACTAGCGGGGTCTACGAGCAGTACTTC
V: TRBV7-2; J: TRBJ2-1; D: TRBD2; size: NA; CDR3: CASSLVSGSSYNEQFF; DNA: TGTGCCAGCAGCTTAGTGAGCGGGAGCTCCTACAATGAGCAGTTCTTC
V: TRBV14; J: TRBJ2-1; D: NA; size: NA; CDR3: CASSQLENYNEQFF; DNA: TGTGCCAGCAGCCAACTAGAAAACTACAATGAGCAGTTCTTC
V: TRBV7-6; J: TRBJ2-1; D: TRBD2; size: NA; CDR3: CASSLLVQTSGRSEQFF; DNA: TGTGCCAGCAGCTTATTGGTCCAGACTAGCGGGAGGAGTGAGCAGTTCTTC
V: TRBV5-1; J: TRBJ2-1; D: TRBD2; size: NA; CDR3: CASSLAVERDEDEQFF; DNA: TGCGCCAGCAGCTTGGCCGTGGAGCGGGATGAAGATGAGCAGTTCTTC
V: TRBV30; J: TRBJ2-3; D: TRBD2; size: NA; CDR3: CAWSAGGTDTQYF; DNA: TGTGCCTGGAGTGCGGGGGGGACAGATACGCAGTATTTT
V: TRBV30; J: TRBJ1-1; D: TRBD1; size: NA; CDR3: CAWSVRAGGLSTEAFF; DNA: TGTGCCTGGAGTGTAAGGGCAGGGGGCTTAAGCACTGAAGCTTTCTTT
V: TRBV19; J: TRBJ1-1; D: TRBD1; size: once; CDR3: CASSIGRGQKNTEAFF; DNA: TGTGCCAGTAGTATAGGTCGGGGACAGAAGAACACTGAAGCTTTCTTT
V: TRBV5-6; J: TRBJ2-1; D: TRBD1; size: NA; CDR3: CASSLDRGMGINEQFF; DNA: TGTGCCAGCAGCTTAGACAGGGGAATGGGTATTAATGAGCAGTTCTTC
V: TRBV28; J: TRBJ1-2; D: TRBD1; size: NA; CDR3: CASSAGQGNYGYTF; DNA: TGTGCCAGCAGCGCGGGACAGGGTAACTATGGCTACACCTTC
V: TRBV5-1; J: TRBJ2-1; D: TRBD2; size: NA; CDR3: CASRYQVAGLSNEQFF; DNA: TGCGCCAGCAGGTACCAAGTAGCGGGATTATCCAATGAGCAGTTCTTC